Below are 4 T cell receptor beta chains sequenced from a single sample in a study of control samples from healthy donors and cancer patients. TCRdb's table, derived via immunoSEQ multiplex PCR, lists solely in-frame clones and lacks some. The sample has 100,000 to 150,000 clones, around 90% seen once; the top ten hold 2.5% to 3%. Sample: blood. The receptors come from a man between 35 and 55 years old in good health.

The genes are TRBV5-1 and TRBJ1-2; D call uncertain. Trimming stripped 0 bases from V and 8 bases from J, with 14 bases between. Germline CDR1 SGHRS, CDR2 YFSETQ. The CDR3 is made up of 14 amino acids. In DNA, the CDR3 is TGCGCCAGCAGCTTGGAGTCCCCCGGAAGGGGCTACACCTTC. As protein: CASSLESPGRGYTF.

The rearrangement uses TRBV18 and TRBJ1-1; D ambiguous. The V end lost 0 bases, the J end lost 10 bases, and 12 bases lay between the germline ends. Germline assignment: CDR1 KGHSH and CDR2 LQKENI. The CDR3 sequence is 13 residues long. The CDR3 nucleotides read TGTGCCAGCTCACCACCATCGGGCTTTGGAGCTTTCTTT. It specifies CASSPPSGFGAFF.

The chain uses TRBV3-1 (or the pseudogene TRBV3-2) and TRBJ1-6; a weak D match, TRBD1 (5 bases). Germline values: CDR1 LGHDT, CDR2 YNNKEL (reference sequence). The CDR3 is made up of 17 amino acids. Trimming took 1 base from V and 1 from J, leaving 11 bases between them. DNA of the CDR3: TGTGCCAGCAGCCAAGTCGCCCAGGGATCCTATAATTCACCCCTCCACTTT. Translated: CASSQVAQGSYNSPLHF.

The chain joins TRBV12-3 or TRBV12-4 to TRBJ1-4, with D maybe TRBD1 (5 bases). The CDR3 loop spans 13 amino acids. Trimming stripped 5 bases from V and 12 bases from J, with 16 bases between. The CDR3 coding sequence is TGTGCCAGCAGTGGACGGGACGGTTTAGAACTGTTTTTT. Amino acids: CASSGRDGLELFF.